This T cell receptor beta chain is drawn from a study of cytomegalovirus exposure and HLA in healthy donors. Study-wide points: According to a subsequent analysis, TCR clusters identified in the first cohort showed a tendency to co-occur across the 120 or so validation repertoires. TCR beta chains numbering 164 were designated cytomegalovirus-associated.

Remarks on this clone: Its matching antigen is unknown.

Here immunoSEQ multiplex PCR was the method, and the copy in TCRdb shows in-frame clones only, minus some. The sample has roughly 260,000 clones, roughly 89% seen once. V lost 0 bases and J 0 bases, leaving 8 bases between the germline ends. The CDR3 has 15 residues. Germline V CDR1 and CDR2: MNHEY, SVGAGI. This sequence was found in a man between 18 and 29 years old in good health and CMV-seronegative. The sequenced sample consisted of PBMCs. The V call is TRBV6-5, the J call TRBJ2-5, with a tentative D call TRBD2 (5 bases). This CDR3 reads CASSYSRGHQETQYF. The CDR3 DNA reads TGTGCCAGCAGTTACTCGAGAGGGCACCAAGAGACCCAGTACTTC.